These 18 T cell receptor beta chains originate from one sample sequenced in a study of cytomegalovirus exposure and HLA in healthy donors. In the PCR, 60 Vbeta and 13 Jbeta primers were used. TCRdb's copy holds only in-frame clones and misses some; the assay was immunoSEQ multiplex PCR. The sample yields under 130,000 clones, of which the top ten take up about 3.2%. Sequencing was performed on PBMCs. The receptor source for this set is a man in his forties or fifties in good health and CMV-seronegative.

The genes are TRBV19 and TRBJ2-6; perhaps TRBD1 as D (6 bases). Trimming took 7 bases from V and 4 from J, leaving 8 bases between them. The germline gives CDR1 LNHDA, CDR2 SQIVND (reference sequence). The CDR3 spans 13 residues. CDR3 DNA sequence: TGTGCCAGTATGGGGGCCGGGGCCAACGTCCTGACTTTC. Its translation is CASMGAGANVLTF.

V gene TRBV30 combines with J gene TRBJ1-5; D is possibly TRBD1 (5 bases). This CDR3 has 13 amino acids. Trimming took off 2 bases at V and 5 bases at J, with 10 bases between the two ends. Germline V gene lookup returns CDR1 GTSNPN and CDR2 SVGIG (reference sequence). Here the CDR3 reads CAWSISTDQPQHF. The CDR3 nucleotides read TGTGCCTGGAGTATATCGACAGATCAGCCCCAGCATTTT.

The V call is TRBV29-1, the J call TRBJ1-1, with 7 positions matching TRBD1. Trimming took 6 bases from V and 7 from J; bases not matched to a gene: 8. CDR1 and CDR2 (germline): SQVTM, ANQGSEA. The CDR3 sequence is 12 residues long. The CDR3 region has the DNA TGCAGCGTGAAAACAGGGGTGAGTGAAGCTTTCTTT. Translated, it gives CSVKTGVSEAFF. Looking up the rest from reference TRBV29-1 and TRBJ1-1 gives the full variable domain: SAVISQKPSRDICQRGTSLTIQCQVDSQVTMMFWYRQQPGQSLTLIATANQGSEATYESGFVIDKFPISRPNLTFSTLTVSNMSPEDSSIYLCSVKTGVSEAFFGQGTRLTVV.

The rearrangement uses TRBV10-3 and TRBJ1-1; TRBD1 matches at 11 bases. Germline CDR1 and CDR2: ENHRY and SYGVKD. V trimming: 5 bases; J trimming: 4 bases; junction bases outside the gene matches: 6. The CDR3 extends over 15 amino acids. CDR3 region: CAISTGQGELTEAFF. The CDR3 nucleotides read TGTGCCATCAGTACGGGACAGGGGGAGCTCACTGAAGCTTTCTTT.

This chain joins TRBV2 and TRBJ2-1, with 9 bases aligning to TRBD2. The germline gives CDR1 SNHLY, CDR2 FYNNEI. This CDR3 has 15 amino acids. Germline trimming cut 8 bases from V and 3 bases from J; bases unmatched to any gene: 8. The CDR3 coding sequence is TGTGCCAGCGGTAATAGCGGGAGTCGCTACAATGAGCAGTTCTTC. As protein: CASGNSGSRYNEQFF.

The chain recombines TRBV21-1 with TRBJ2-7; the table's TRBD2 call for D was not verified on the DNA. TRBV21-1 is labeled a pseudogene. The CDR3 has 17 residues. The CDR3 DNA reads TGTGCCAGCAGCAAAGGGGGGGAGCGGGAAAATACCTACGAGCAGTACTTC. Its translation: CASSKGGERENTYEQYF.

The rearrangement uses TRBV14 and TRBJ2-7; 7 bases are shared with TRBD2. CDR3 length: 13 amino acids. The trim removed 4 bases at V and 6 bases at J, leaving 6 bases unmatched. Per the germline V gene, CDR1 is SGHDN and CDR2 is FVKESK. CDR3 nucleotides: TGTGCCAGCAGCCCGCGGACTAGTAGCGAGCAGTACTTC. Translation gives CASSPRTSSEQYF.

This sequence joins TRBV9 and TRBJ1-6, with unresolved D. Germline CDR1 SGDLS, CDR2 YYNGEE. Trimming left V 3 bases short and J 12 bases short, with 16 bases between. The CDR3 is made up of 14 amino acids. This CDR3 is CASSGFSGGLPLHF. CDR3 nucleotides: TGTGCCAGCAGCGGATTCAGCGGAGGCCTACCCCTCCACTTT.

The chain has TRBV2 and TRBJ1-5, with 9 bases lining up with TRBD1. The V gene's germline CDR1 is SNHLY and CDR2 FYNNEI. Germline trimming cut 6 bases from V and 3 bases from J; bases unmatched to any gene: 6. This CDR3 is built from 15 residues. CDR3 coding DNA: TGTGCCAGCAGAAAGGACAGGGGCGACAATCAGCCCCAGCATTTT. This sequence encodes CASRKDRGDNQPQHF.

J is TRBJ1-1 and V is TRBV6-1; possibly TRBD1 for D (5 bases). The V and J ends lost 10 bases and 8 bases respectively, with 17 bases between them. Germline CDR1 and CDR2: MNHNS and SASEGT. The CDR3 runs 12 residues. The CDR3 here is CATLGSGAEAFF. Here the CDR3 DNA reads TGTGCCACCCTAGGGTCTGGGGCCGAAGCTTTCTTT.

In regard to this clone: The sample carries other DNA sequences with the same CDR3. The chain is built from TRBV29-1 and TRBJ2-1; 9 positions agree with TRBD2. The CDR3 contains 14 residues. Germline V gene sequence: CDR1 SQVTM, CDR2 ANQGSEA. The junction had 2 bases not matched to a gene; V was cut back by 3 bases and J by 2 bases. CDR3 residues: CSVETSGAYNEQFF. Written as DNA, the CDR3 is TGCAGCGTTGAGACTAGCGGAGCCTACAATGAGCAGTTCTTC.

The V and J genes are TRBV5-1 and TRBJ2-5; 9 positions match TRBD2. Germline CDR1 and CDR2: SGHRS and YFSETQ. V dropped 4 bases and J dropped 4; count of bases not matched to a gene: 8. This CDR3 has 15 amino acids. CDR3 sequence (DNA): TGCGCCAGCAGCGGCGGGACTAGCAAAGGAGAGACCCAGTACTTC. As protein: CASSGGTSKGETQYF. Drawing the rest from reference TRBV5-1 and TRBJ2-5, the complete variable domain is KAGVTQTPRYLIKTRGQQVTLSCSPISGHRSVSWYQQTPGQGLQFLFEYFSETQRNKGNFPGRFSGRQFSNSRSEMNVSTLELGDSALYLCASSGGTSKGETQYFGPGTRLLVL.

This chain connects TRBV30 to TRBJ1-3; 8 bases are shared with TRBD1. The CDR3 sequence is 14 residues long. With V trimmed by 5 bases and J by 4 bases, 7 bases remained unmatched. Germline V gene sequence: CDR1 GTSNPN, CDR2 SVGIG (reference sequence). This CDR3 reads CAWRTRGRGNTIYF. The CDR3 coding sequence is TGTGCCTGGCGTACCAGGGGGCGAGGAAACACCATATATTTT.

This sequence joins TRBV5-4 and TRBJ2-2, with 9 bases that match TRBD1. This CDR3 has 15 amino acids. V shed 4 bases and J 4 bases; nucleotides not matched to a gene: 5. Germline V lookup: CDR1 SGHNT, CDR2 YYREEE (reference sequence). CDR3 loop: CASSMDRGVTGELFF. The CDR3 region has the DNA TGTGCCAGCAGCATGGACAGGGGCGTCACCGGGGAGCTGTTTTTT.

On this clone itself: The same CDR3 can be traced to other DNA sequences in this sample. The rearrangement joins TRBV11-2 to TRBJ2-3; 13 positions match TRBD2. Trimming took 2 bases from V and 3 from J; bases not matched to a gene: 5. The germline gives CDR1 SGHAT, CDR2 FQNNGV. There are 17 residues in the CDR3. Here the CDR3 reads CASSLTGTSGATDTQYF. The CDR3 region has the DNA TGTGCCAGCAGCTTAACCGGGACTAGCGGGGCAACAGATACGCAGTATTTT. The full variable domain, in which reference TRBV11-2 and TRBJ2-3 provide the parts outside the CDR3, is EAGVAQSPRYKIIEKRQSVAFWCNPISGHATLYWYQQILGQGPKLLIQFQNNGVVDDSQLPKDRFSAERLKGVDSTLKIQPAKLEDSAVYLCASSLTGTSGATDTQYFGPGTRLTVL.

The chain carries TRBV9 and TRBJ2-5; TRBD1 agrees at 7 bases. The J call may be in error: the DNA end matches TRBJ2-7 better. The CDR3 is 13 residues long. Germline V gene sequence: CDR1 SGDLS, CDR2 YYNGEE. CDR3 region: CASSEQGSGEQYF. In DNA, the CDR3 is TGTGCCAGCAGCGAACAGGGGTCCGGCGAGCAGTACTTC.

The chain is built from TRBV18 and TRBJ2-7, with 7 nucleotides matching TRBD1. Germline V gene lookup returns CDR1 KGHSH and CDR2 LQKENI. The V and J ends lost 3 bases and 5 bases, in that order; junction bases with no gene match: 7. The CDR3 sequence is 14 residues long. As DNA, the CDR3 is TGTGCCAGCTCACCGATCGGGACAGTAAACGAGCAGTACTTC. Translated: CASSPIGTVNEQYF.

The V call is TRBV6-1, the J call TRBJ1-6, with D perhaps matching TRBD1 (5 bases). The CDR3 length is 13 residues. Per germline, CDR1 MNHNS and CDR2 SASEGT. Trimming removed 10 bases at V and 5 bases at J, with 12 bases between. CDR3 residues: CATRLQDNSPLHF. CDR3 in DNA: TGTGCCACCCGTTTACAGGATAATTCACCCCTCCACTTT.